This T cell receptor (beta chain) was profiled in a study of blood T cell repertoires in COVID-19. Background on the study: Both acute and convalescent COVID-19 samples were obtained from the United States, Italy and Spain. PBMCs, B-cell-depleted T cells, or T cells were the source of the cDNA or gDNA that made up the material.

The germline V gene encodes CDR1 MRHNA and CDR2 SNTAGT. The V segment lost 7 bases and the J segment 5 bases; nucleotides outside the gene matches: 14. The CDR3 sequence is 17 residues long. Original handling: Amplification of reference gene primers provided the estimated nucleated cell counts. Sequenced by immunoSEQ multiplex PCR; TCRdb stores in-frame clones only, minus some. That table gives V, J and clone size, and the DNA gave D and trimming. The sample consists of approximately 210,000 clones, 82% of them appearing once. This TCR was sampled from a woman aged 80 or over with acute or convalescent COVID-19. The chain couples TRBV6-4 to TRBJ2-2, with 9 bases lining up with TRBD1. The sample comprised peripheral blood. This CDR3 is CASTFPGQGRGTGELFF. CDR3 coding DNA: TGTGCCAGCACTTTCCCGGGACAGGGCCGGGGGACCGGGGAGCTGTTTTTT.